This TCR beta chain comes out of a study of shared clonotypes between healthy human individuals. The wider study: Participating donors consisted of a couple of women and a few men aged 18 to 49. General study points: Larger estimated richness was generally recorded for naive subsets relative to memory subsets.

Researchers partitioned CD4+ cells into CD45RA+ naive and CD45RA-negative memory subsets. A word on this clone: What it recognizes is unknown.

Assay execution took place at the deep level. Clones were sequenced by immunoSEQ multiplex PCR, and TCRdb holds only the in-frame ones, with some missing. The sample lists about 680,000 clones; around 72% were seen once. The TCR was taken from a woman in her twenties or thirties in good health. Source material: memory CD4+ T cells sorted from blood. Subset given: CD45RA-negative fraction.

DNA of the CDR3: TGTGCCAGCAGCCCTACTACTAGACTCAATGAGCAGTTCTTC. It is translated as CASSPTTRLNEQFF. This chain links TRBV25-1 with TRBJ2-1; D is possibly TRBD2 (5 bases). The V and J ends lost 6 bases and 6 bases respectively, with 15 bases between them. The germline V gene has CDR1 MGHDK and CDR2 SYGVNS. The CDR3 is 14 amino acids.